Here is one T cell receptor (beta chain) with its context. Its specific antigen is unknown. No base quality values were provided; no much bigger clone lies one nucleotide off. The data stem from a study of molecular identifiers for immune sequencing clone quantification (dated by TCRdb to 2016 to 2019). As for the study more broadly: For a replicate experiment, RNA from approximately 20,000 or 100,000 naive CD8 T cells was divided into five aliquots, of which four were sequenced. CD8 T cells were used in a methods study to benchmark molecular-identifier clustering-based TCR repertoire sequencing (MIDCIRS) and TCR RNA copy counting. The full study reports these points: The naive libraries included spiked-in Jurkat TCR RNA (roughly nine copies' worth), and this Jurkat TCR RNA is not part of the donor repertoire. A single cell's worth of spiked-in Jurkat TCR RNA was reported detectable even among under 1.1 million naive CD8 T cells. When barcode sub-clustering was not used, chimeric consensus sequences inflated TCR diversity, with chimeras reaching as high as 47%. Identical TCR molecules sharing a barcode could cause highly expanded clone sizes to be underestimated. In CMV-specific effector cells, clones with more than 20 RNA copies accounted for over 98% of molecules, whereas in naive cells such clones accounted for under 1%. Roughly 3 recovered TCR RNA copies per cell were obtained by modeling, versus approximately 10 by digital PCR, implying a capture efficiency of roughly 32%.

Looking up the germline V gene yields CDR1 SGDLS and CDR2 YYNGEE. At the junction V is shortened by 3 bases and J by 4 bases, with 18 bases in between. The CDR3 holds 16 amino acids from the cysteine to the phenylalanine. The kept DNA is CDR3 alone, 48 bases in frame from the first base. Libraries of naive CD8 T cells were built from anywhere between roughly 17,000 and 1,000,000 sorted cells, with 10%, 30% or 50% of the purified RNA used. Naive CD8 T cells, defined as CD8+CD4-CCR7+CD45RA+, were FACS-sorted into RLT Plus buffer on a BD FACSAria II. To test detection sensitivity, Jurkat RNA equivalent to more than 9 TCR copies was spiked into samples of about 19,000-1,000,000 naive CD8 T cells. Enrichment of CD8 T cells was done with RosetteSep CD8+ T Cell Enrichment Cocktail plus Ficoll-Paque, and ACK red cell lysis came afterward. The library was produced with PCR. For sequencing, a NextSeq 500 was employed. Bulk TCR libraries were generated as previously described, with the TCR primers listed in Table S5 used. Purification of total RNA was performed with the Qiagen AllPrep DNA/RNA kit. Before any analysis, reads coming from multiple sequencing runs of the same library were combined into one pool. Concerning the study's data processing: Reads were retained only if an exact TCR constant sequence was present, and the retained reads were trimmed to 150 nt and grouped according to their 12-nt molecular barcodes. Reads within each barcode group were sub-clustered using a 15% Levenshtein threshold, and quality-weighted consensus sequences were constructed for each RNA molecule. Non-functional sequences were excluded, and lower-count sequences lying one edit away from another sequence were also excluded. Based on a fit of two negative binomial distributions, barcode sub-clusters having less than 20% of the maximum read count were discarded. The public reads were quality trimmed at Q25 with fastp and then assembled into clones with MiXCR by TCRdb, keeping productive beta chains. Every entry covers one CDR3 protein and lists the most common genes and DNA from its rows. TCRdb, not the original authors, processed these V and J calls. Here the sample has approximately 630,000 distinct CDR3 sequences; roughly 27% occur a single time. Of the sample, 0.6% to 0.9% is held by the ten largest clones.

The V and J genes are TRBV9 and TRBJ2-3; the D call could be TRBD1 or TRBD2, with each sharing 6 bases. Sequencing was done on a sample of naive CD8+ T cells from blood, with Jurkat cell RNA spiked in. Reading the label with the study, this specimen's cell subset or site is: FACS-sorted CD8+CD4-CCR7+CD45RA+ naive T cells. The receptor's source is a human donor in good health. Some libraries in this study had Jurkat cell RNA spiked in. The DNA sequence reads TGTGCCAGCAGCGAGGGGGACTTCTCAGGCTCAGATACGCAGTATTTT. This translates into CASSEGDFSGSDTQYF.